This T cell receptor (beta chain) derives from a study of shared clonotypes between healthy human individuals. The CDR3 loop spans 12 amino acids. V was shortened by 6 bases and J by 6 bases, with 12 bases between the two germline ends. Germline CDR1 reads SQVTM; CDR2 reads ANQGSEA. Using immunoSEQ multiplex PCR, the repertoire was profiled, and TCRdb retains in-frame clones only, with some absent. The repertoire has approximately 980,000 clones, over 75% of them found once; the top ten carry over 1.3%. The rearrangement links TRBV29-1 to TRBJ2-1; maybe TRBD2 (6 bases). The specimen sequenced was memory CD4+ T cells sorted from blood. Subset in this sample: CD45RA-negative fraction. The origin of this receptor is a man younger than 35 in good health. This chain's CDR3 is CSVRRESNEQFF. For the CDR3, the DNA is TGCAGCGTGAGACGGGAGTCCAATGAGCAGTTCTTC.